These 26 T cell receptor beta chains came from one sample sequenced in a study of CD8+ T cells in alopecia areata. cDNA serving as the sequencing template came from extracted, reverse transcribed RNA. Only in-frame clones appear in the TCRdb table, and some are missing; sequencing was by immunoSEQ multiplex PCR. This table has approximately 200,000 clones, roughly 64% appearing once. Treatment defined: oral pan-JAK inhibitor, 5-10 mg twice daily. The sequencing here drew on CD4+ T cells sorted from blood, taken at week 24, from a patient treated with tofacitinib. These TCRs come from a human donor with alopecia areata.

CDR3 coding DNA: TGCGCCAGCAGCCAAGATGTCAGGGGACACTATGAAGCTTTCTTT. This encodes CASSQDVRGHYEAFF. This chain links TRBV4-1 with TRBJ1-1, with D possibly being TRBD1 (6 bases). Germline CDR1 is MGHRA and CDR2 is YSYEKL. The CDR3 spans 15 residues. The V gene lost 0 bases and the J gene lost 7 bases, with 15 bases spanning the gap.

The chain is built from TRBV5-6 and TRBJ1-6; D is unclear. The germline V and J ends were trimmed by 7 bases and 8 bases, with 10 bases remaining between them. This CDR3 has 12 residues. The germline V gene has CDR1 SGHDT and CDR2 YYEEEE. The CDR3 DNA is TGTGCCAGCGGGGAATCTTATTCACCCCTCCACTTT. It translates to CASGESYSPLHF.

The chain carries TRBV5-4 and TRBJ2-2, with D uncertain. V gave up 2 bases and J gave up 4 bases, with 9 bases separating them. This CDR3 is 14 amino acids long. Germline V gene sequence: CDR1 SGHNT, CDR2 YYREEE (reference sequence). CDR3 nucleotides: TGTGCCAGCAGCTTTACTGGGATCACCGGGGAGCTGTTTTTT. This sequence encodes CASSFTGITGELFF.

This clone was seen a single time. The chain links TRBV6-6 to TRBJ2-7, with 12 bases fitting TRBD2. Germline V CDR1 and CDR2: MNHNY, SVGAGI (reference sequence). CDR3 size: 14 residues. Losses at the gene ends were 4 bases for V and 3 bases for J; bases not matched to a gene: 1. CDR3 protein: CASSSSGGVYEQYF. In nucleotides, the CDR3 is TGTGCCAGCAGTTCTAGCGGGGGGGTCTACGAGCAGTACTTC.

The chain combines TRBV29-1 with TRBJ1-2; no reliable D call. Germline CDR1 reads SQVTM; CDR2 reads ANQGSEA. The CDR3 runs to 11 residues. V was clipped by 8 bases and J by 4 bases, with 11 bases between them. The chain's CDR3 is CSSDASYGYTF. The CDR3 DNA reads TGCAGCTCGGACGCTAGCTATGGCTACACCTTC.

This clone appeared a few times. The chain uses TRBV7-3 and TRBJ2-1; no clear D. Per germline, CDR1 SGHTA and CDR2 FQGTGA. The CDR3 consists of 13 residues. The germline V and J ends were trimmed by 2 bases and 5 bases, with 7 bases remaining between them. CDR3: CASSLGQNNEQFF. The CDR3 nucleotides read TGTGCCAGCAGCTTAGGCCAGAACAATGAGCAGTTCTTC.

J is TRBJ2-7 and V is TRBV7-9; TRBD1 aligns across 9 bases. This CDR3 comprises 13 residues. Looked up from germline, CDR1 is SEHNR and CDR2 is FQNEAQ (reference sequence). The junction had 5 bases not matched to a gene; V was cut back by 8 bases and J by 3 bases. CDR3 region: CASSGTGYYEQYF. CDR3 DNA: TGTGCCAGCTCGGGGACAGGGTACTACGAGCAGTACTTC. The complete variable domain, with remaining parts taken from reference TRBV7-9 and TRBJ2-7, reads DTGVSQNPRHKITKRGQNVTFRCDPISEHNRLYWYRQTLGQGPEFLTYFQNEAQLEKSRLLSDRFSAERPKGSFSTLEIQRTEQGDSAMYLCASSGTGYYEQYFGPGTRLTVT.

The V gene is TRBV15, the J gene TRBJ1-1; D is ambiguous. Deletions cut 1 base from V and 4 bases from J, with 16 bases between. CDR1 is LNHNV, CDR2 YYDKDF, per germline (reference sequence). The CDR3 extends over 16 amino acids. In DNA, the CDR3 is TGTGCCACCAGCAGAGTCCTTCTTGGGAGATCCACTGAAGCTTTCTTT. Amino acid sequence: CATSRVLLGRSTEAFF.

This clone was seen a few times. This could be a read error, since a much larger clone is one nucleotide away. Other DNA sequences in this specimen translate into the identical CDR3. The V and J genes are TRBV6-5 and TRBJ1-4; 8 nucleotides align to TRBD1. This CDR3 has 15 residues. After removal of 0 bases from V and 6 bases from J, the junction contained 3 bases not matched to a gene. Germline V lookup: CDR1 MNHEY, CDR2 SVGAGI. CDR3 nucleotide sequence: TGTGCCAGCAGTTACTCCGGGACAGGAGATGAAAAACTGTTTTTT. It encodes CASSYSGTGDEKLFF.

J is TRBJ1-3 and V is TRBV4-2; D perhaps matches TRBD1 (5 bases). Trimming shortened V by 4 bases and J by 4 bases, and 20 bases separated the two germline ends. In germline, CDR1 is LGHNA, CDR2 YNFKEQ. The CDR3 totals 17 residues. CDR3 sequence (DNA): TGTGCCAGCAGCCGCTCCGTCCAGGGATTGTCAGGAAACACCATATATTTT. It codes for CASSRSVQGLSGNTIYF.

The chain couples TRBV11-2 to TRBJ2-2; 7 bases map to TRBD1. CDR3 size: 16 residues. V lost 2 bases and J lost 2; bases outside the gene matches: 5. The germline V gene encodes CDR1 SGHAT and CDR2 FQNNGV. The CDR3 region is CASSLWGTANTGELFF. For the CDR3, the DNA is TGTGCCAGCAGCTTATGGGGGACAGCTAACACCGGGGAGCTGTTTTTT.

The V gene is TRBV6-6, the J gene TRBJ2-1; possible D gene TRBD1, 6 bases. Trimming removed 2 bases at V and 12 bases at J, with 11 bases between. Germline V gene data show CDR1 as MNHNY and CDR2 as SVGAGI (reference sequence). There are 12 residues in the CDR3. The CDR3: CASSYEVRGQFF. The CDR3 DNA reads as TGTGCCAGCAGTTACGAGGTCAGGGGGCAGTTCTTC.

This clone was picked up a small number of times. CDR3 residues: CASSLVREGLGNEQFF. As DNA, the CDR3 is TGTGCCAGCAGCTTAGTTCGGGAGGGCCTAGGGAATGAGCAGTTCTTC. The chain couples TRBV7-6 to TRBJ2-1, with TRBD2 matching 8 bases. V shed 1 base and J 7 bases; nucleotides not matched to a gene: 9. The germline gives CDR1 SGHVS, CDR2 FNYEAQ. The CDR3 has 16 residues.

The rearrangement uses TRBV20-1 and TRBJ2-7; D remains ambiguous. Germline CDR1 is DFQATT and CDR2 is SNEGSKA (reference sequence). This CDR3 has 10 residues. Trimming took 3 bases from V and 5 from J, leaving 5 bases between them. The CDR3 here is CSASPHEQYF. The CDR3 nucleotides are TGCAGTGCTAGTCCCCACGAGCAGTACTTC.

This chain joins TRBV6-5 and TRBJ2-5; 11 bases agree with TRBD2. With V trimmed by 2 bases and J by 0 bases, 2 bases remained unmatched. CDR1 is MNHEY and CDR2 is SVGAGI in the germline V gene. The CDR3 extends over 16 amino acids. The CDR3 sequence: CASSYRTSGYQETQYF. In DNA, the CDR3 is TGTGCCAGCAGTTACAGGACTAGCGGGTACCAAGAGACCCAGTACTTC.

V gene TRBV11-2 combines with J gene TRBJ2-4, with D possibly matching TRBD1 (5 bases). The length of the CDR3 is 12 residues. The germline gives CDR1 SGHAT, CDR2 FQNNGV. V lost 3 bases, J lost 6 bases, and 6 bases lay in between. The CDR3 protein is CASSFDRNIQYF. CDR3 DNA: TGTGCCAGCAGCTTTGACAGAAACATTCAGTACTTC.

J is TRBJ2-5 and V is TRBV29-1; D gene ambiguous. CDR1 SQVTM and CDR2 ANQGSEA come from the germline V gene. CDR3 length equals 12 residues. V was trimmed by 2 bases and J by 4 bases, leaving 8 bases between them. The chain's CDR3 is CSVELRVETQYF. The CDR3 DNA follows: TGCAGCGTTGAATTACGGGTAGAGACCCAGTACTTC. The full variable domain, completed using reference TRBV29-1 and TRBJ2-5, is SAVISQKPSRDICQRGTSLTIQCQVDSQVTMMFWYRQQPGQSLTLIATANQGSEATYESGFVIDKFPISRPNLTFSTLTVSNMSPEDSSIYLCSVELRVETQYFGPGTRLLVL.

The chain is built from TRBV30 and TRBJ2-3; 13 bases are shared with TRBD2. V lost 2 bases to trimming and J lost 0 bases; unmatched junction nucleotides: 17. CDR1 is GTSNPN, CDR2 SVGIG, per germline (reference sequence). CDR3 length equals 21 residues. The CDR3 DNA sequence: TGTGCCTGGAGTCCTGGACTAGCGGGAGCAACCCTTCTGACCAGCACAGATACGCAGTATTTT. Residues: CAWSPGLAGATLLTSTDTQYF.

The sample holds one count of this clone. The gene calls are TRBV5-1 and TRBJ2-7; D not certain. This CDR3 spans 14 amino acids. Trimming took off 4 bases at V and 3 bases at J, with 14 bases between the two ends. CDR1 SGHRS and CDR2 YFSETQ come from the germline V gene. In DNA, the CDR3 is TGCGCCAGCAGCCCCTCCGACACACACTACGAGCAGTACTTC. Its protein product is CASSPSDTHYEQYF. Full variable domain (remainder filled in from reference TRBV5-1 and TRBJ2-7): KAGVTQTPRYLIKTRGQQVTLSCSPISGHRSVSWYQQTPGQGLQFLFEYFSETQRNKGNFPGRFSGRQFSNSRSEMNVSTLELGDSALYLCASSPSDTHYEQYFGPGTRLTVT.

The sample holds a few counts of this clone. The V and J genes are TRBV29-1 and TRBJ2-3; no firm D call. Germline lookup yields CDR1 SQVTM and CDR2 ANQGSEA. The CDR3 runs 13 residues. Trimming removed 3 bases at V and 1 base at J, with 8 bases between. The CDR3 DNA follows: TGCAGCGTTGAGAGGAGTCGCACAGATACGCAGTATTTT. It encodes CSVERSRTDTQYF.

The chain recombines TRBV11-2 with TRBJ1-5, with 7 bases matching TRBD1. CDR3 length: 17 residues. Germline V gene lookup returns CDR1 SGHAT and CDR2 FQNNGV. Germline trimming cut 1 base from V and 2 bases from J; bases unmatched to any gene: 8. Written as DNA, the CDR3 is TGTGCCAGCAGCTTAGGAAGCTTAGGGACAGGCAATCAGCCCCAGCATTTT. This encodes CASSLGSLGTGNQPQHF.

This chain uses TRBV19 with TRBJ1-5, with TRBD1 as a possible D gene (6 bases). V was shortened by 5 bases and J by 0 bases, with 11 bases between the two germline ends. Germline CDR1 LNHDA, CDR2 SQIVND (reference sequence). The CDR3 has 15 amino acids. In DNA, the CDR3 is TGTGCCAGTAGTTACAGGGACGGTAGCAATCAGCCCCAGCATTTT. Translating gives CASSYRDGSNQPQHF.

Details on this clone: The same CDR3 arises from other DNA sequences in this sample as well. The chain links TRBV7-9 to TRBJ2-3; D ambiguous. The CDR3 runs 11 residues. Germline CDR1 SEHNR, CDR2 FQNEAQ (reference sequence). V was shortened by 6 bases and J by 5 bases, with 6 bases between the two germline ends. CDR3 DNA: TGTGCCAGCAGGTTGGGAGATACGCAGTATTTT. It is translated as CASRLGDTQYF.

This clone showed up many times. The chain has TRBV9 and TRBJ1-4, with TRBD1 as a possible D gene (6 bases). Trimming removed 1 base from V and 8 bases from J, with 15 bases in between. CDR3 size: 15 residues. Germline V gives CDR1 SGDLS, CDR2 YYNGEE. CDR3 nucleotides: TGTGCCAGCAGCGTATCGACAGGCGAATCAGAAAAACTGTTTTTT. Its protein product is CASSVSTGESEKLFF.

This clone was recorded a few times. The CDR3 loop reads CSPTLNNEQFF. CDR3 bases: TGCAGCCCGACCCTTAACAATGAGCAGTTCTTC. The V and J genes are TRBV29-1 and TRBJ2-1; D not certain. V was trimmed by 8 bases and J by 5 bases, leaving 10 bases between them. CDR1 SQVTM and CDR2 ANQGSEA come from the germline V gene. The CDR3 is 11 residues long.

A few counts support this clone. The chain links TRBV4-1 to TRBJ1-1, with 10 bases that match TRBD1. The CDR3 runs to 15 residues. Germline-derived CDR1 and CDR2 are MGHRA and YSYEKL. V trimming: 1 base; J trimming: 3 bases; junction bases outside the gene matches: 2. CDR3 amino acids: CASSQVDRGDTEAFF. DNA for the CDR3: TGCGCCAGCAGCCAAGTGGACAGGGGGGACACTGAAGCTTTCTTT.